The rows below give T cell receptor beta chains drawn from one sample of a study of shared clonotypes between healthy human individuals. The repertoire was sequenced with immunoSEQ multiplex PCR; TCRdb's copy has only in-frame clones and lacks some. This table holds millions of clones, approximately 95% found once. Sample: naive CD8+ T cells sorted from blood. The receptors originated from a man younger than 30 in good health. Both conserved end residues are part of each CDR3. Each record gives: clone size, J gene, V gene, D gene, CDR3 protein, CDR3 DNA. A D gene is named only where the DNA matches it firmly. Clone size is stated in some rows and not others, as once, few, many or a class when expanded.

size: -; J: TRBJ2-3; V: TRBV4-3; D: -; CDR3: CASSHSGGPADTQYF; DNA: TGCGCCAGCAGCCACTCCGGGGGGCCGGCAGATACGCAGTATTTT
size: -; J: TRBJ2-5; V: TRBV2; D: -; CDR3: CASSEDRNGPLGETQYF; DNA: TGTGCCAGCAGTGAAGATAGGAACGGACCTTTAGGGGAGACCCAGTACTTC
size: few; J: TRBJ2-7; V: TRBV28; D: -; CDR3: CASSGFGGVNEQYF; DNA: TGTGCCAGCAGTGGATTTGGTGGGGTCAACGAGCAGTACTTC
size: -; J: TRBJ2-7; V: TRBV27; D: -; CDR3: CASSLSSGTEQYF; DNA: TGTGCCAGCAGTTTATCCTCCGGGACGGAGCAGTACTTC
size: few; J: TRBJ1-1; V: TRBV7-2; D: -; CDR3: CASSLGGATEAFF; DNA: TGTGCCAGCAGCTTAGGGGGGGCCACTGAAGCTTTCTTT
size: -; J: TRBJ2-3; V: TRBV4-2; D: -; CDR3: CASSQTGSTDTQYF; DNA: TGTGCCAGCAGCCAGACTGGCAGCACAGATACGCAGTATTTT
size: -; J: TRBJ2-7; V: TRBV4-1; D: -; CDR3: CASSQDSTGYWDEQYF; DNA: TGCGCCAGCAGCCAAGATAGCACAGGCTATTGGGACGAGCAGTACTTC
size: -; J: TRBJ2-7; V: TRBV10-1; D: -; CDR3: CASSRTVLPYEQYF; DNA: TGCGCCAGCAGCCGGACAGTTCTACCCTACGAGCAGTACTTC
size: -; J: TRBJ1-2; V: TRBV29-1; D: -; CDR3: CSVAGGPHGYTF; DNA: TGCAGCGTTGCTGGAGGGCCCCATGGCTACACCTTC
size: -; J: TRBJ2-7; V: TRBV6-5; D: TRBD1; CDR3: CASSSITGDTYEQYF; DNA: TGTGCCAGCAGTTCGATAACAGGGGACACCTACGAGCAGTACTTC
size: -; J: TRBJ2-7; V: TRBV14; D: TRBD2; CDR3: CASSQGSGLAAYEQYF; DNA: TGTGCCAGCAGCCAAGGGTCGGGACTAGCGGCCTACGAGCAGTACTTC
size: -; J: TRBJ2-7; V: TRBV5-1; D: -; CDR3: CASSVQGHETYEQYF; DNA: TGCGCCAGCAGCGTACAGGGCCACGAGACCTACGAGCAGTACTTC
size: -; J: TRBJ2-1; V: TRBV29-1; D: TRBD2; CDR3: CSVQAGESEQFF; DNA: TGCAGCGTTCAAGCGGGGGAGAGTGAGCAGTTCTTC
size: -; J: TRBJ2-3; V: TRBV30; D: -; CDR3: CAFSGQLTDTQYF; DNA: TGTGCCTTCTCGGGGCAGTTAACAGATACGCAGTATTTT
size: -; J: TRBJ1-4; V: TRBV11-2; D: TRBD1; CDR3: CASSPTGGINEKLFF; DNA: TGTGCCAGCAGCCCCACAGGGGGTATAAATGAAAAACTGTTTTTT
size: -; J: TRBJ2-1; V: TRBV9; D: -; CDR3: CASSGDAGRVSYNEQFF; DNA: TGTGCCAGCAGCGGAGACGCGGGCAGGGTCTCCTACAATGAGCAGTTCTTC
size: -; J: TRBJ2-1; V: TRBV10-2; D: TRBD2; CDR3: CASRGGRDNEQFF; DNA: TGCGCCAGCAGAGGCGGGAGGGACAATGAGCAGTTCTTC
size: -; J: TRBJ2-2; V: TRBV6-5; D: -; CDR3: CASSSDKEIGGELFF; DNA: TGTGCCAGCAGTTCGGACAAGGAAATCGGCGGGGAGCTGTTTTTT
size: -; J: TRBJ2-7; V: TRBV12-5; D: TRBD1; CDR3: CASGTGTGAYEQYF; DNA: TGTGCTAGTGGTACCGGGACAGGGGCCTACGAGCAGTACTTC
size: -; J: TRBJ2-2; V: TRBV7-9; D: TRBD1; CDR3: CASSHSDRGPGGELFF; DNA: TGTGCCAGCAGCCACTCCGACAGGGGGCCGGGCGGGGAGCTGTTTTTT
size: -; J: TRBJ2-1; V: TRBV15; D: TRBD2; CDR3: CATSRPLPGLAGDNEQFF; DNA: TGTGCCACCAGCAGACCTCTCCCGGGCCTAGCGGGGGACAATGAGCAGTTCTTC
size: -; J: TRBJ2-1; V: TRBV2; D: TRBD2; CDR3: CASSKLAGGVLEQFF; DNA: TGTGCCAGCAGCAAACTAGCGGGGGGTGTACTTGAGCAGTTCTTC
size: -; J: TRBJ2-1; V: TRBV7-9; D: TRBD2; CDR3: CASSETSDYNEQFF; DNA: TGTGCCAGTTCAGAGACTAGCGACTACAATGAGCAGTTCTTC
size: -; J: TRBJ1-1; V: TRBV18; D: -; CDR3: CASSPSSAMNTEAFF; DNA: TGTGCCAGCTCACCATCGTCCGCAATGAACACTGAAGCTTTCTTT
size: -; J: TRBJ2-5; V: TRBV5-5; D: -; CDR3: CASRGQWDQQETQYF; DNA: TGTGCCAGCAGGGGGCAATGGGACCAGCAAGAGACCCAGTACTTC
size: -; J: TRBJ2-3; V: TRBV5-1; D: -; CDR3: CASSSGEVFTDTQYF; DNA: TGCGCCAGCAGCTCCGGTGAGGTTTTCACAGATACGCAGTATTTT
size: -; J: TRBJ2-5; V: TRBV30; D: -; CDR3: CAWGTPQETQYF; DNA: TGTGCCTGGGGGACTCCTCAAGAGACCCAGTACTTC
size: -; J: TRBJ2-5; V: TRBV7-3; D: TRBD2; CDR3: CASSLTPSGEETQYF; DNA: TGTGCCAGCAGCTTAACACCTAGCGGGGAAGAGACCCAGTACTTC
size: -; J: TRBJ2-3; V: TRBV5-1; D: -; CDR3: CASSLATQRDLGGDTQYF; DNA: TGCGCCAGCAGCTTGGCCACCCAGCGTGACCTAGGAGGAGATACGCAGTATTTT
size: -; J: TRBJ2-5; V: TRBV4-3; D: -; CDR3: CASSQGGTGETQYF; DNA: TGCGCCAGCAGCCAAGGAGGGACGGGGGAGACCCAGTACTTC
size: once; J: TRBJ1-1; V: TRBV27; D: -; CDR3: CASSPKRKLNTEAFF; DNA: TGTGCCAGCAGCCCGAAAAGGAAACTGAACACTGAAGCTTTCTTT
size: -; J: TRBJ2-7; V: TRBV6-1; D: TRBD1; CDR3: CASRDWTGPVYEQYF; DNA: TGTGCCAGCAGGGACTGGACAGGCCCGGTTTACGAGCAGTACTTC
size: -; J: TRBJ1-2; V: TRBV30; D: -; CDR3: CASSPGYTF; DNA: TGTGCCTCCTCCCCGGGCTACACCTTC
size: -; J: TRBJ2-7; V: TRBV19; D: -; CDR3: CASSLGQGSHEQYF; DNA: TGTGCCAGTAGTCTCGGCCAGGGCAGTCACGAGCAGTACTTC
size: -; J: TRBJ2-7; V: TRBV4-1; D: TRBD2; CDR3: CASSQEYIGTSDEQYF; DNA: TGCGCCAGCAGCCAAGAATATATAGGGACTAGCGACGAGCAGTACTTC
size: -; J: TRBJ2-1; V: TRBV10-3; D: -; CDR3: CAISEGSYNEQFF; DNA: TGTGCCATCAGTGAGGGTTCATACAATGAGCAGTTCTTC
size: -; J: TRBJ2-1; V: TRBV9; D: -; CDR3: CASSVKGLPNNEQFF; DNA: TGTGCCAGCAGCGTAAAGGGGCTACCAAACAATGAGCAGTTCTTC
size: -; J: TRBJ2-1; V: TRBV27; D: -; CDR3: CASSHGNEQFF; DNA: TGTGCCAGCAGCCATGGTAATGAGCAGTTCTTC
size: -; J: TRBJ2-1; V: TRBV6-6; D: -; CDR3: CASSYSVNEQFF; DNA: TGTGCCAGCAGTTACTCGGTCAATGAGCAGTTCTTC
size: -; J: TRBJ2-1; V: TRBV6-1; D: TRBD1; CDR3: CASSEGIRTGENNEQFF; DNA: TGTGCCAGCAGTGAAGGTATAAGGACAGGGGAGAACAATGAGCAGTTCTTC
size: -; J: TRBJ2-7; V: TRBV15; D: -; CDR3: CATSPIPDRTYEQYF; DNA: TGTGCCACCAGCCCCATACCGGACAGAACCTACGAGCAGTACTTC
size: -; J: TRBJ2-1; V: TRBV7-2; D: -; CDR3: CASSFGTLARSYNEQFF; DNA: TGTGCCAGCAGCTTTGGCACTCTAGCGCGCTCCTACAATGAGCAGTTCTTC
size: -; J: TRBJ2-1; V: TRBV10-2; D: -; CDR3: CASSESSWGEQFF; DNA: TGCGCCAGCAGTGAGTCCTCTTGGGGTGAGCAGTTCTTC
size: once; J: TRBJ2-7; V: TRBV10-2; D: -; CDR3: CATNGNHYEQYF; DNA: TGCGCCACCAATGGGAATCACTACGAGCAGTACTTC
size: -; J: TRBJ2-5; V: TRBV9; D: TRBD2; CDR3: CASSLPAGDPQETQYF; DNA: TGTGCCAGCAGCCTCCCAGCGGGAGACCCCCAAGAGACCCAGTACTTC
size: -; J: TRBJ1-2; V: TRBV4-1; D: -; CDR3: CASSPTDEGHGYTF; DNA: TGCGCCAGCAGCCCGACCGATGAGGGGCATGGCTACACCTTC
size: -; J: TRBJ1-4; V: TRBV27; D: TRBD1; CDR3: CASSLVTGDEKLFF; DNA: TGTGCCAGCAGTTTAGTGACAGGGGATGAAAAACTGTTTTTT
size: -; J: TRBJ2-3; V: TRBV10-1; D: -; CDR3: CASSEDRDPDTQYF; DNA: TGCGCCAGCAGTGAGGATAGGGATCCAGATACGCAGTATTTT
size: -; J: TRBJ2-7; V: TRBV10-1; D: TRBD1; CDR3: CASRGTAGVYEQYF; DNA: TGCGCCAGCAGGGGGACAGCCGGAGTTTACGAGCAGTACTTC
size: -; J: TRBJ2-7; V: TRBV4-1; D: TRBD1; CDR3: CASSQKIAPGQGSYEQYF; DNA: TGCGCCAGCAGCCAAAAAATAGCCCCGGGACAGGGCTCCTACGAGCAGTACTTC
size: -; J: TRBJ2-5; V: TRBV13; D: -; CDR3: CASSFGGETQYF; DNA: TGTGCCAGCAGCTTCGGTGGGGAGACCCAGTACTTC
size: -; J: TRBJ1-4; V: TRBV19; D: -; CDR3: CASRQSNEKLFF; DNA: TGTGCCAGTAGGCAGTCTAATGAAAAACTGTTTTTT
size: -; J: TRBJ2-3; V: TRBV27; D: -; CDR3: CASSLERTDTQYF; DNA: TGTGCCAGCAGTCTCGAGAGGACAGATACGCAGTATTTT
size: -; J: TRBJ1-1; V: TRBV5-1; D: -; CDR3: CASSLGAGTEAFF; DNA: TGCGCCAGCAGCTTGGGGGCAGGCACTGAAGCTTTCTTT